The clone carrying this TCR beta chain was recorded only once. Its antigen is as yet unknown. The CDR3 is 13 amino acids. J lost 2 bases, V lost 5 bases, and 3 bases had no gene match. The germline V gene encodes CDR1 SGHTA and CDR2 FQGNSA. Survey-level resolution applied to immunoSEQ assay v3.0. Generated by immunoSEQ multiplex PCR, the TCRdb table keeps only in-frame clones and is missing some. The table includes about 33,000 clones, roughly 97% detected once. This specimen belongs to a study of long-term antiretroviral therapy in people with HIV. Overall study results and limits: Pre-ART clonal expansions dominated every time point's repertoire.

Participants with HIV, all of them, were treated in the United States. The chain joins TRBV7-2 to TRBJ2-7; 7 bases line up with TRBD1. This TCR was sampled from a man younger than 45 with HIV. The specimen comprised unsorted PBMCs, sampled 6.9 years after starting antiretroviral therapy. In nucleotides, the CDR3 is TGTGCCAGCAGCCCCACAGGGGCCTACGAGCAGTACTTC. This encodes CASSPTGAYEQYF.